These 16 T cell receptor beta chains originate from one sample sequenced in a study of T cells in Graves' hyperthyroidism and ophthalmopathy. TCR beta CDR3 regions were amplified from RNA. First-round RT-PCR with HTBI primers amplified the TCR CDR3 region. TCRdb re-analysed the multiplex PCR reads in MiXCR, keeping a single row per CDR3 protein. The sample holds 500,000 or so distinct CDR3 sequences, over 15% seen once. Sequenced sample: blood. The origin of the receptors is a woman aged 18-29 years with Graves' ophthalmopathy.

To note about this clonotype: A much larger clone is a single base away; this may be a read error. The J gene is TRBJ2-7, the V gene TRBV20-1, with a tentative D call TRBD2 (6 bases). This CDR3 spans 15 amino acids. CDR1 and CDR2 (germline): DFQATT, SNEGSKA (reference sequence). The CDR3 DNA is TGCAATGCTAGAGATCGGGGGAGGAGCTCCTACGAGCAGTACTTC. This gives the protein CNARDRGRSSYEQYF.

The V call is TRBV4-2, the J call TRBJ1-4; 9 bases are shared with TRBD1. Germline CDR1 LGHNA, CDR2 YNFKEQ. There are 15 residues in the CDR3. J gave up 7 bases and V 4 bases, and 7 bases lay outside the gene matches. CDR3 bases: TGTGCCAGCAGCCGTCGACAGGGGGGGAGTGAAAAACTGTTTTTT. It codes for CASSRRQGGSEKLFF.

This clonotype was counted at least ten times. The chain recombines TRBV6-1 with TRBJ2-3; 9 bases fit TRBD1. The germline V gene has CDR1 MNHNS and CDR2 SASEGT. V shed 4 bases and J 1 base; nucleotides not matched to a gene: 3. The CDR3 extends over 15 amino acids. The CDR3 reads CASSVDRGGTDTQYF. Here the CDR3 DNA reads TGTGCCAGCAGTGTGGACAGGGGCGGCACAGATACGCAGTATTTT.

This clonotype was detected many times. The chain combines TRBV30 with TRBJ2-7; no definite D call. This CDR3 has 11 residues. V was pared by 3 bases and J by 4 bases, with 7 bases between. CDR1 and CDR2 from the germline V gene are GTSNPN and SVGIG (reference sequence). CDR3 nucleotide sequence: TGTGCCTGGAGGAGCCGATACGAGCAGTACTTC. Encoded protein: CAWRSRYEQYF.

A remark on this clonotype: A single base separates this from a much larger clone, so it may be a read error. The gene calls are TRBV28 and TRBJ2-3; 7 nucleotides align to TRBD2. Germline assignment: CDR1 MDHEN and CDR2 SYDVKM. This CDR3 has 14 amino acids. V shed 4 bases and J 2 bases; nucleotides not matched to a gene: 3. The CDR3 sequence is CASSSGGDTDTQYF. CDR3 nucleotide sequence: TGTGCCAGCAGTTCTGGGGGGGACACAGATACGCAGTATTTT.

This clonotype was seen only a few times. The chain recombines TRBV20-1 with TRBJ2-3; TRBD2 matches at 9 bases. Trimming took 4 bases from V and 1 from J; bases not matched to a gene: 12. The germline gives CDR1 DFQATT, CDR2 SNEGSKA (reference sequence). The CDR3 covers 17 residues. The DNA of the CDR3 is TGCAGTGCTAACGTCGCTAGCGGGGTGGAGGGCACAGATACGCAGTATTTT. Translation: CSANVASGVEGTDTQYF.

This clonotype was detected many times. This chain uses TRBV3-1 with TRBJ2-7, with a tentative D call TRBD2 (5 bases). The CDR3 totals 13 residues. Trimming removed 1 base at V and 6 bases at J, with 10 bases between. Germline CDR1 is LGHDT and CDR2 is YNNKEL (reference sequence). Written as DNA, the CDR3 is TGTGCCAGCAGCCAAGTTTGGGAGACCGAGCAGTACTTC. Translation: CASSQVWETEQYF.

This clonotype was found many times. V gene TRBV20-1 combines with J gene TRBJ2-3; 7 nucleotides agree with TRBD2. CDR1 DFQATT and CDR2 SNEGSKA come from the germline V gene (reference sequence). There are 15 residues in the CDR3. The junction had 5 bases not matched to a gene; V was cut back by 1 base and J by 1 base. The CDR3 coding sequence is TGCAGTGCTAGAGTAAAGGCGGGGGGCACAGATACGCAGTATTTT. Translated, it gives CSARVKAGGTDTQYF.

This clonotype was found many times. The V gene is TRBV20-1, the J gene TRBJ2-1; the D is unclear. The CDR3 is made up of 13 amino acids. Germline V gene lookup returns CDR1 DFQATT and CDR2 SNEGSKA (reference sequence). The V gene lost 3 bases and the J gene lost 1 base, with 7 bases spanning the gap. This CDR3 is CSASVGSYNEQFF. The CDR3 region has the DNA TGCAGTGCTAGCGTGGGGTCCTACAATGAGCAGTTCTTC.

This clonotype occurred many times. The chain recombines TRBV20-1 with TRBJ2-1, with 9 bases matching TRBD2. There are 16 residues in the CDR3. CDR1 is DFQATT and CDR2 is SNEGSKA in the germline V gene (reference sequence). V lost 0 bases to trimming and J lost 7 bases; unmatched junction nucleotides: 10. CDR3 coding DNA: TGCAGTGCTAGAGATCTGGTAGCGGGAGTAATAAATGAGCAGTTCTTC. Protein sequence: CSARDLVAGVINEQFF.

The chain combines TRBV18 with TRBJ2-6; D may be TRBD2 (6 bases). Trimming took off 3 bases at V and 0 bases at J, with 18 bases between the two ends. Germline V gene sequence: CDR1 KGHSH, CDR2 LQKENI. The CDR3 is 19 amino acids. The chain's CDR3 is CASSPLPPSALSGANVLTF. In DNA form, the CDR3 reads TGTGCCAGCTCACCTCTTCCACCTAGCGCACTCTCTGGGGCCAACGTCCTGACTTTC. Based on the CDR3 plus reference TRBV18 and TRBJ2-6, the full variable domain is NAGVMQNPRHLVRRRGQEARLRCSPMKGHSHVYWYRQLPEEGLKFMVYLQKENIIDESGMPKERFSAEFPKEGPSILRIQQVVRGDSAAYFCASSPLPPSALSGANVLTFGAGSRLTVL.

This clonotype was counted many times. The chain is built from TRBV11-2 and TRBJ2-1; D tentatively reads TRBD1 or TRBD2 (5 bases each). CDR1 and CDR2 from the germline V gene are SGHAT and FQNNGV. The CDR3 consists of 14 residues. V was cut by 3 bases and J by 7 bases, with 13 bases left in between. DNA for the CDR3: TGTGCCAGCAGCTTGGGGACCTACGGAAATGAGCAGTTCTTC. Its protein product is CASSLGTYGNEQFF.

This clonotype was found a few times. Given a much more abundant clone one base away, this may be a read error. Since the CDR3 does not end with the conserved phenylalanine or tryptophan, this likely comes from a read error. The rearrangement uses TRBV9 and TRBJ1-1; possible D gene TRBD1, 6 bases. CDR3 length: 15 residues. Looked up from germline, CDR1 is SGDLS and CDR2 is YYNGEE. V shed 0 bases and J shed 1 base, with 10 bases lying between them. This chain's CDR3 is CASSVGGAPNTEAFL. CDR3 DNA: TGTGCCAGCAGCGTAGGGGGGGCGCCGAACACTGAAGCTTTCCTT.

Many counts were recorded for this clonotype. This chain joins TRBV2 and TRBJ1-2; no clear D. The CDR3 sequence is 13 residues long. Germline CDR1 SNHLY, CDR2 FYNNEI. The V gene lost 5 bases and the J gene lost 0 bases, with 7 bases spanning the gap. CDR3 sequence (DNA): TGTGCCAGCAGTCCAAAAGCTAACTATGGCTACACCTTC. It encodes CASSPKANYGYTF.

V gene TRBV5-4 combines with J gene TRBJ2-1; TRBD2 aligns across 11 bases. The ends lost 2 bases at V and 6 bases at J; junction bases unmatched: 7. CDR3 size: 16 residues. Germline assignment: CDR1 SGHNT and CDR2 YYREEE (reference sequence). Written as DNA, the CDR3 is TGTGCCAGCAGCTTTAGCGGGGGGGGCCTTGGCAATGAGCAGTTCTTC. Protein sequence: CASSFSGGGLGNEQFF.

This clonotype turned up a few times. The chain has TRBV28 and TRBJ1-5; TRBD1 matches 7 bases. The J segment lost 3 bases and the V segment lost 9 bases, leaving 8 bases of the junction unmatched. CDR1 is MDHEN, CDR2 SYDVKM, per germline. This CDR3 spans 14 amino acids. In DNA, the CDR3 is TGTGCCAGTATCCCCGGGACAGTCAATCAGCCCCAGCATTTT. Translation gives CASIPGTVNQPQHF.